The present T cell receptor beta chain was sequenced within a study of cytomegalovirus exposure and HLA in healthy donors. V was shortened by 5 bases and J by 4 bases, with 20 bases between the two germline ends. Germline V gene sequence: CDR1 PRHDT, CDR2 FYEKMQ (reference sequence). This CDR3 is built from 16 residues. Study-wide findings and caveats: Some public TCRs appeared in many individuals, while most sequences were rare. Later analysis revealed greater clonal expansion in HLA-associated TCR beta chains than in equally common others. The authors later found most CMV-associated TCR beta chains appeared HLA-restricted.

Use of 60 Vbeta and 13 Jbeta primers characterized the PCR. Clones were read by immunoSEQ multiplex PCR, and TCRdb kept only the in-frame ones, dropping some. The table records under 150,000 clones, approximately 68% of them present only once. This clone was observed once. Its antigen is unidentified. The rearrangement uses TRBV13 and TRBJ1-1, with D perhaps matching TRBD1 (5 bases). This receptor was taken from a man aged 25 to 45 in good health and CMV-seropositive. The sequenced sample was PBMCs. CDR3 nucleotides: TGTGCCAGCAGCCCTGGGGGGATAGATTGGAGCACTGAAGCTTTCTTT. Its protein is CASSPGGIDWSTEAFF.